This TCR beta chain was sequenced in a study of shared clonotypes between healthy human individuals. Assay runs were performed at deep level. Source study methods: Owing to the provision of junction-only sequences devoid of quality scores by immunoSEQ, filtering differed. Profiled with immunoSEQ multiplex PCR; TCRdb holds only in-frame clones, not every one. D and trimming were read from the DNA, whereas the V and J calls and clone size are those reported in that table. The table lists 950,000 to 1,100,000 clones, about 75% of them singletons. This clone was recorded once. As yet, its antigen is unknown. Trimming left V 8 bases short and J 6 bases short, with 18 bases between. The CDR3 is 13 residues long. Germline lookup yields CDR1 SQVTM and CDR2 ANQGSEA. The study, taken as a whole, reports: The small donor group covered limited genetic and exposure diversity.

Sequencing was carried out using memory CD4+ T cells sorted from blood. This sample's subset: CD45RA-negative fraction. This chain joins TRBV29-1 and TRBJ2-3; tentative D call: TRBD1 (5 bases). This sequence was found in a man younger than 30 in good health. CDR3 protein: CSWGYSNRDTQYF. In DNA, the CDR3 is TGCAGCTGGGGCTACTCAAATCGCGATACGCAGTATTTT.